The 10 T cell receptor beta chains below were found in one sample sequenced in a study of memory CD4+ T cells and cytomegalovirus serostatus. The sort gate was single viable CD3+CD4+CD8-CD45RO+ cells for memory CD4+ T cells. Sequenced by immunoSEQ multiplex PCR; TCRdb stores in-frame clones only, minus some. Of some 30,000 clones in the sample, about three quarters were seen once. The sequenced sample consisted of memory CD4+ T cells from blood. These receptors all come from an adult in good health and CMV-seronegative. Some clones in this sample may be carry-over from other donors' samples.

V usage is TRBV28 and J usage is TRBJ1-2, with a tentative D call TRBD1 (5 bases). The CDR3 length is 13 residues. Trimming shortened V by 6 bases and J by 2 bases, and 10 bases separated the two germline ends. CDR1 and CDR2 from the germline V gene are MDHEN and SYDVKM. The CDR3: CASSRDGNYGYTF. The CDR3 DNA follows: TGTGCCAGCAGCCGGGACGGCAACTATGGCTACACCTTC.

V gene TRBV19 combines with J gene TRBJ2-2; D gene uncertain. The CDR3 loop spans 14 amino acids. Germline CDR1 is LNHDA and CDR2 is SQIVND (reference sequence). Trimming shortened V by 2 bases and J by 11 bases, and 15 bases separated the two germline ends. For the CDR3, the DNA is TGTGCCAGTAGTATACTCAGTCCGGCCACCGAGCTGTTTTTT. Residues: CASSILSPATELFF.

The chain is built from TRBV19 and TRBJ1-5, with TRBD1 as a possible D gene (6 bases). The CDR3 has 15 residues. V lost 5 bases and J 0 bases, leaving 11 bases between the germline ends. The germline gives CDR1 LNHDA, CDR2 SQIVND (reference sequence). The CDR3 region has the DNA TGTGCCAGTAGTGAGGACAGATTTAGCAATCAGCCCCAGCATTTT. Translating gives CASSEDRFSNQPQHF.

J is TRBJ2-5 and V is TRBV14; 7 bases agree with TRBD1. CDR3 length: 15 residues. Germline V lookup: CDR1 SGHDN, CDR2 FVKESK. The V and J ends lost 4 bases and 0 bases, in that order; junction bases with no gene match: 5. The CDR3 DNA reads TGTGCCAGCAGCCGGGGACAGTCATACCAAGAGACCCAGTACTTC. It encodes CASSRGQSYQETQYF.

This clone was detected only once. DNA of the CDR3: TGTGCCAGTAGTATAGCAGGGGGAGAAGAGACCCAGTACTTC. It is translated as CASSIAGGEETQYF. This chain joins TRBV19 and TRBJ2-5, with 7 nucleotides matching TRBD1. Germline-derived CDR1 and CDR2 are LNHDA and SQIVND (reference sequence). The V and J ends lost 1 base and 3 bases, in that order; junction bases with no gene match: 2. The CDR3 runs to 14 residues.

The chain employs TRBV5-6 and TRBJ2-2; possible D gene TRBD2, 7 bases. Trimming shortened V by 0 bases and J by 4 bases, and 13 bases separated the two germline ends. This CDR3 region has 16 residues. CDR1 is SGHDT, CDR2 YYEEEE, per germline. The CDR3 DNA sequence: TGTGCCAGCAGCTTGGTGAGGGGGGGCCTCACCGGGGAGCTGTTTTTT. It yields the protein CASSLVRGGLTGELFF. Full variable domain (rest looked up from reference TRBV5-6 and TRBJ2-2): DAGVTQSPTHLIKTRGQQVTLRCSPKSGHDTVSWYQQALGQGPQFIFQYYEEEERQRGNFPDRFSGHQFPNYSSELNVNALLLGDSALYLCASSLVRGGLTGELFFGEGSRLTVL.

This rearrangement joins TRBV30 to TRBJ1-3; no firm D call. There are 13 residues in the CDR3. Trimming stripped 2 bases from V and 2 bases from J, with 7 bases between. Germline assignment: CDR1 GTSNPN and CDR2 SVGIG (reference sequence). CDR3 in amino acids: CAWSRSPGNTIYF. CDR3 bases: TGTGCCTGGAGTAGATCACCTGGAAACACCATATATTTT.

The CDR3 loop is CASSADGAPNTEAFF. In DNA, the CDR3 is TGCGCCAGCAGTGCGGATGGGGCACCGAACACTGAAGCTTTCTTT. V is TRBV10-1 and J is TRBJ1-1; D possibly corresponds to TRBD1 (5 bases). Trimming took 4 bases from V and 1 from J, leaving 13 bases between them. Germline-derived CDR1 and CDR2 are WNHNN and SYGVQD (reference sequence). The CDR3 runs to 15 residues.

The CDR3 is CASEEVGNTEAFF. The DNA of the CDR3 is TGTGCCAGCGAGGAGGTTGGGAACACTGAAGCTTTCTTT. The chain carries TRBV6-5 and TRBJ1-1; no firm D call. The length of the CDR3 is 13 residues. Germline V gives CDR1 MNHEY, CDR2 SVGAGI. V was shortened by 8 bases and J by 1 base, with 11 bases between the two germline ends.

This chain connects TRBV30 to TRBJ2-6; unclear D gene. Trimming took 4 bases from V and 3 from J, leaving 4 bases between them. The CDR3 sequence is 12 residues long. Per the germline V gene, CDR1 is GTSNPN and CDR2 is SVGIG (reference sequence). The CDR3 reads CAWTSGANVLTF. In nucleotides, the CDR3 is TGTGCCTGGACCAGTGGGGCCAACGTCCTGACTTTC.